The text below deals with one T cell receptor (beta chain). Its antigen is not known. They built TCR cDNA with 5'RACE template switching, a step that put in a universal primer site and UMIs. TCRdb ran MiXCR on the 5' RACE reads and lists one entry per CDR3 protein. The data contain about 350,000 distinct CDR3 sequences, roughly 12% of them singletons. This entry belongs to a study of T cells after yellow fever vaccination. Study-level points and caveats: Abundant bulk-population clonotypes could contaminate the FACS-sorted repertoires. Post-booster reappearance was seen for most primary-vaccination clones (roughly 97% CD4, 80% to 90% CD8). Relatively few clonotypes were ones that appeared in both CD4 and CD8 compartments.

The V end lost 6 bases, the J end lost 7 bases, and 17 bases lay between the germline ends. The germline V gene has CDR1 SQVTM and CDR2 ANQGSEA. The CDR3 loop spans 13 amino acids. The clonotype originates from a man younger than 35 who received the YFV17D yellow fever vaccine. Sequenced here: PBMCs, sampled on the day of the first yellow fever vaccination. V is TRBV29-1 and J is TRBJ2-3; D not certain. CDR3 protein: CSVAGSLMNTQYF. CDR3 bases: TGCAGCGTGGCCGGGTCCCTCATGAATACGCAGTATTTT.